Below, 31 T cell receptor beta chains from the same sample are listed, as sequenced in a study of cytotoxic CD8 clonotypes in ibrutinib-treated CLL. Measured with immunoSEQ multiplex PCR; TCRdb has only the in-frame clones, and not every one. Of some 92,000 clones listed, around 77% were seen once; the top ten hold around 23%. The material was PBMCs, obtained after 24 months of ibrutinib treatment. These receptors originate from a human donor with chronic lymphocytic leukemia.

CDR3 bases: TGCGCCAGCAGCGGGACAGTCACTGAAGCTTTCTTT. It translates to CASSGTVTEAFF. This chain joins TRBV5-1 and TRBJ1-1; the match to TRBD1 covers 7 bases. CDR1 is SGHRS, CDR2 YFSETQ, per germline. The CDR3 extends over 12 amino acids. V was clipped by 4 bases and J by 4 bases; unmatched bases: 1.

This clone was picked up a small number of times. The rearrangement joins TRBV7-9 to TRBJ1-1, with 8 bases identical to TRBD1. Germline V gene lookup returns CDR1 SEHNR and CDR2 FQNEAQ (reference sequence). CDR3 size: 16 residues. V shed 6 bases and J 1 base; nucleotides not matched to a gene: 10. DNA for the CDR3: TGTGCCAGCAGATCTCACAGGGGGAAGGGGAACACTGAAGCTTTCTTT. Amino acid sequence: CASRSHRGKGNTEAFF.

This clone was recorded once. In DNA, the CDR3 is TGTGCCAGCAGCTCCCTCCCTTGGGGTACTGGGGCCAACGTCCTGACTTTC. As protein: CASSSLPWGTGANVLTF. This chain connects TRBV7-2 to TRBJ2-6; D gene unclear. CDR1 SGHTA and CDR2 FQGNSA come from the germline V gene. V shed 4 bases and J shed 2 bases, with 15 bases lying between them. This CDR3 has 17 residues.

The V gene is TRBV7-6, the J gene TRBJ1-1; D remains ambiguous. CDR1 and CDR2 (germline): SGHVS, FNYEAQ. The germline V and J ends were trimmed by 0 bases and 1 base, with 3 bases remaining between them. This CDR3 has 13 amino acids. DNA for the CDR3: TGTGCCAGCAGCTTAGCAGGGAACACTGAAGCTTTCTTT. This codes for CASSLAGNTEAFF.

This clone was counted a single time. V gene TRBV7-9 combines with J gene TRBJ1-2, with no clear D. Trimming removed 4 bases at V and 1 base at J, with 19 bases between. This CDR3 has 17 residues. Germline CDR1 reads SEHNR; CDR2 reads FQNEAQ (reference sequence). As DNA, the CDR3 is TGTGCCAGCAGCTCGAACGAATTCCTAGCGGGTAACTATGGCTACACCTTC. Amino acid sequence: CASSSNEFLAGNYGYTF.

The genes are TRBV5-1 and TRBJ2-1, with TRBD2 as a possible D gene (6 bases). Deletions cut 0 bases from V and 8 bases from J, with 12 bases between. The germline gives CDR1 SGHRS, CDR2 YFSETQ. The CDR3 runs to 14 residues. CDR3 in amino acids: CASSLVIGGHEQFF. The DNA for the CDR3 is TGCGCCAGCAGCTTGGTAATAGGAGGGCATGAGCAGTTCTTC. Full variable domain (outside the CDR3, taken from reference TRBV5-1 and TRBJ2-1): KAGVTQTPRYLIKTRGQQVTLSCSPISGHRSVSWYQQTPGQGLQFLFEYFSETQRNKGNFPGRFSGRQFSNSRSEMNVSTLELGDSALYLCASSLVIGGHEQFFGPGTRLTVL.

The CDR3 DNA reads as TGTGCCAGCTCACGGGGACTAGCGGGCTACGAGCAGTACTTC. Protein product: CASSRGLAGYEQYF. The chain is built from TRBV18 and TRBJ2-7, with TRBD2 identical over 12 bases. CDR1 is KGHSH, CDR2 LQKENI, per germline. This CDR3 region has 14 residues. Unmatched junction bases numbered 1, after V lost 4 bases and J lost 3 bases. Supplemented by reference TRBV18 and TRBJ2-7, the full variable domain reads NAGVMQNPRHLVRRRGQEARLRCSPMKGHSHVYWYRQLPEEGLKFMVYLQKENIIDESGMPKERFSAEFPKEGPSILRIQQVVRGDSAAYFCASSRGLAGYEQYFGPGTRLTVT.

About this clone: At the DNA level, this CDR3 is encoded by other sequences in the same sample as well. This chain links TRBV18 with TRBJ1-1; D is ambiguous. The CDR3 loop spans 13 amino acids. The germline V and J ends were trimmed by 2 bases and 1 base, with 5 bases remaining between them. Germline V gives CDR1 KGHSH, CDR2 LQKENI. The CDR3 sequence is CASSPGENTEAFF. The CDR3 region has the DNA TGTGCCAGCTCACCAGGAGAGAACACTGAAGCTTTCTTT.

The CDR3 DNA is TGTGCCAGCAGTGGGCGGTGGGACAATGAGCAGTTCTTC. Its protein is CASSGRWDNEQFF. The rearrangement links TRBV2 to TRBJ2-1; D is unresolved. This CDR3 has 13 amino acids. The V end was cut by 4 bases, the J end by 5 bases, with 9 bases between. CDR1 is SNHLY, CDR2 FYNNEI, per germline.

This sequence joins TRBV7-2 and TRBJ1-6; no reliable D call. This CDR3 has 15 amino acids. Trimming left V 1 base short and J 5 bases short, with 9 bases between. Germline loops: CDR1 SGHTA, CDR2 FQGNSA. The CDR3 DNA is TGTGCCAGCAGCTTAGGGGCAGCGAATAATTCACCCCTCCACTTT. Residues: CASSLGAANNSPLHF.

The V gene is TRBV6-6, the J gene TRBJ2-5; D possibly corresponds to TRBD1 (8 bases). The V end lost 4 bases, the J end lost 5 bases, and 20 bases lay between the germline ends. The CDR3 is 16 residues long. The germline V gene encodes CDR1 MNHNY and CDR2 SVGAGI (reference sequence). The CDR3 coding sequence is TGTGCCAGCAGTTCCACCCCTGACAGGGGAGGGGAGACCCAGTACTTC. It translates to CASSSTPDRGGETQYF.

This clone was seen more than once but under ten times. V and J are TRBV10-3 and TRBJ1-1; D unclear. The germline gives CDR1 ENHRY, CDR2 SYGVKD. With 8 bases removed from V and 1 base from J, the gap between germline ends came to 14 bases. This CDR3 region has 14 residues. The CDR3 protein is CAIGGEQSNTEAFF. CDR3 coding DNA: TGTGCCATCGGTGGTGAACAGTCGAACACTGAAGCTTTCTTT.

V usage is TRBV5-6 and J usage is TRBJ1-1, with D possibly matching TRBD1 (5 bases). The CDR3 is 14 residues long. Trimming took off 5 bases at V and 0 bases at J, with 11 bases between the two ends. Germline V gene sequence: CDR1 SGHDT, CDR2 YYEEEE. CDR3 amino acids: CASRSRGMNTEAFF. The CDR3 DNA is TGTGCCAGCAGGAGCCGGGGGATGAACACTGAAGCTTTCTTT.

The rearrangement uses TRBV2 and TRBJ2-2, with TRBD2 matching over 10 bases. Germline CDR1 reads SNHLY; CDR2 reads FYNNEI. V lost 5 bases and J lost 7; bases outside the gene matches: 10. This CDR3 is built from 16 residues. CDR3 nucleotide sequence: TGTGCCAGCAGTCCCCTAGCGGGAGAGAGGATCGGGGAGCTGTTTTTT. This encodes CASSPLAGERIGELFF. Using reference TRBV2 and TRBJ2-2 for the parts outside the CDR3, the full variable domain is EPEVTQTPSHQVTQMGQEVILRCVPISNHLYFYWYRQILGQKVEFLVSFYNNEISEKSEIFDDQFSVERPDGSNFTLKIRSTKLEDSAMYFCASSPLAGERIGELFFGEGSRLTVL.

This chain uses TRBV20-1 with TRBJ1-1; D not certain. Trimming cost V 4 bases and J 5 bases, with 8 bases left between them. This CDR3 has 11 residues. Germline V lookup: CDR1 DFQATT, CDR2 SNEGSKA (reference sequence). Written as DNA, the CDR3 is TGCAGTGCTACGAAAGGGACTGAAGCTTTCTTT. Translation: CSATKGTEAFF.

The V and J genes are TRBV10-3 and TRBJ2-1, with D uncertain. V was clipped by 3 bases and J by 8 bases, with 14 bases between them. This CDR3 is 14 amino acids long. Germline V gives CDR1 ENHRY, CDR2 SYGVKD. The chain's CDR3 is CAISDPAVLHEQFF. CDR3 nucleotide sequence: TGTGCCATCAGTGACCCGGCCGTGTTGCATGAGCAGTTCTTC.

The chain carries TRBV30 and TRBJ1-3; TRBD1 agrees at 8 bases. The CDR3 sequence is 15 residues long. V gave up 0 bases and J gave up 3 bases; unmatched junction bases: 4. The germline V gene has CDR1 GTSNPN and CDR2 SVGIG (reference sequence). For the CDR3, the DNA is TGTGCCTGGAGTGTACGGGGGACAGGTGGAAACACCATATATTTT. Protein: CAWSVRGTGGNTIYF.

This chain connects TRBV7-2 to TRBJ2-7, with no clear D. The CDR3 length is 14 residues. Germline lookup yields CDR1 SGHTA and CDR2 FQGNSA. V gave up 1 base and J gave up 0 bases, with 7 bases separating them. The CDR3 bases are TGTGCCAGCAGCTTAGGGCCCAGCTCCTACGAGCAGTACTTC. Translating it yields CASSLGPSSYEQYF.

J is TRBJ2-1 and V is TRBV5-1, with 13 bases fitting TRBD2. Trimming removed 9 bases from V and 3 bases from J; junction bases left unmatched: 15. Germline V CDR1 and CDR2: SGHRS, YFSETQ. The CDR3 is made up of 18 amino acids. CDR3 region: CATRKGTSGGAFYNEQFF. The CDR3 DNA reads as TGCGCCACCCGTAAGGGTACTAGCGGGGGGGCGTTCTACAATGAGCAGTTCTTC.

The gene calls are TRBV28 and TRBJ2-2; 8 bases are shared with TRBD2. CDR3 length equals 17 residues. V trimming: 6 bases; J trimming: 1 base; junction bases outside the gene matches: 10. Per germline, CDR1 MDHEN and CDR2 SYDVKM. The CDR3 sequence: CASSPGAGARNTGELFF. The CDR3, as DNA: TGTGCCAGCAGCCCCGGAGCGGGAGCCAGGAACACCGGGGAGCTGTTTTTT.

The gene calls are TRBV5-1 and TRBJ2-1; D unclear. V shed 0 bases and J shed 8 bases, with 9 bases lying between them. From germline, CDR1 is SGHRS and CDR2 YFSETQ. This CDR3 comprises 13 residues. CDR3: CASSLAVRDEQFF. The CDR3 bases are TGCGCCAGCAGCTTGGCCGTGCGCGATGAGCAGTTCTTC. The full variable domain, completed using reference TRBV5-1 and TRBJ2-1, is KAGVTQTPRYLIKTRGQQVTLSCSPISGHRSVSWYQQTPGQGLQFLFEYFSETQRNKGNFPGRFSGRQFSNSRSEMNVSTLELGDSALYLCASSLAVRDEQFFGPGTRLTVL.

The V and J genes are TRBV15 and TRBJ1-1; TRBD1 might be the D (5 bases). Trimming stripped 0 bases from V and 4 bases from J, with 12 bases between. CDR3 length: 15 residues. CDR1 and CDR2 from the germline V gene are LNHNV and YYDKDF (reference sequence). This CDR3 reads CATSRDKSRVTEAFF. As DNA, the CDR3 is TGTGCCACCAGCAGAGATAAGAGCAGGGTCACTGAAGCTTTCTTT.

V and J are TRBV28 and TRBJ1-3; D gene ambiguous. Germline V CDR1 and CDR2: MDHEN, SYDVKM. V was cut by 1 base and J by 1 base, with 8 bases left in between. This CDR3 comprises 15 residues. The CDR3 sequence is CASSLLRVSGNTIYF. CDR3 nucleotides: TGTGCCAGCAGTTTATTAAGGGTATCTGGAAACACCATATATTTT. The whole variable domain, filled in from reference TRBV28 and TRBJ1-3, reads DVKVTQSSRYLVKRTGEKVFLECVQDMDHENMFWYRQDPGLGLRLIYFSYDVKMKEKGDIPEGYSVSREKKERFSLILESASTNQTSMYLCASSLLRVSGNTIYFGEGSWLTVV.

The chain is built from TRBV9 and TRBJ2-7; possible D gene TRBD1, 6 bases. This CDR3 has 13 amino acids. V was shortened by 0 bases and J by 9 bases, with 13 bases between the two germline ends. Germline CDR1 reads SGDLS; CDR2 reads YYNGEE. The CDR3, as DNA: TGTGCCAGCAGCGTAGACGGTGCAGGGGTGCAGTACTTC. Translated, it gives CASSVDGAGVQYF. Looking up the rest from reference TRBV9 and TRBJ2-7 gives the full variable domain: DSGVTQTPKHLITATGQRVTLRCSPRSGDLSVYWYQQSLDQGLQFLIQYYNGEERAKGNILERFSAQQFPDLHSELNLSSLELGDSALYFCASSVDGAGVQYFGPGTRLTVT.

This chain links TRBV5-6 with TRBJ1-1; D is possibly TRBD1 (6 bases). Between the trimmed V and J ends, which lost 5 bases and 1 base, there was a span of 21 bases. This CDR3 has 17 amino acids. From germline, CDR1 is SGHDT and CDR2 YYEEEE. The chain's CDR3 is CASRRTTGFYSNTEAFF. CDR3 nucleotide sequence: TGTGCCAGCAGACGCACCACAGGGTTTTACTCGAACACTGAAGCTTTCTTT.

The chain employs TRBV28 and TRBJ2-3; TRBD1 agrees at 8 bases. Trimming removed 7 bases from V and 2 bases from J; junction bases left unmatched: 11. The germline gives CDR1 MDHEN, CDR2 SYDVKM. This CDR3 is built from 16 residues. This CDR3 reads CASNYPTGDNTDTQYF. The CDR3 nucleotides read TGTGCCAGCAATTACCCGACAGGGGACAACACAGATACGCAGTATTTT. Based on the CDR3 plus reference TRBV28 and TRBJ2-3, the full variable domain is DVKVTQSSRYLVKRTGEKVFLECVQDMDHENMFWYRQDPGLGLRLIYFSYDVKMKEKGDIPEGYSVSREKKERFSLILESASTNQTSMYLCASNYPTGDNTDTQYFGPGTRLTVL.

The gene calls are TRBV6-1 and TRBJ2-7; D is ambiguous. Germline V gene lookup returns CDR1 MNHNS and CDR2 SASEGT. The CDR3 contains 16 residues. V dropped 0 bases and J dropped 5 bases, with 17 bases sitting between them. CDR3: CASSEAVQQRAHEQYF. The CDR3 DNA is TGTGCCAGCAGTGAAGCGGTTCAGCAAAGGGCCCACGAGCAGTACTTC.

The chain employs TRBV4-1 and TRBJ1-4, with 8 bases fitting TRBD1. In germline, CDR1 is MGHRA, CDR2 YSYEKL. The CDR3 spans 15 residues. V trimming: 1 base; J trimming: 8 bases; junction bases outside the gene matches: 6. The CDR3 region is CASSQVAGGREKLFF. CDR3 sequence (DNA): TGCGCCAGCAGCCAAGTGGCAGGGGGCCGGGAAAAACTGTTTTTT.

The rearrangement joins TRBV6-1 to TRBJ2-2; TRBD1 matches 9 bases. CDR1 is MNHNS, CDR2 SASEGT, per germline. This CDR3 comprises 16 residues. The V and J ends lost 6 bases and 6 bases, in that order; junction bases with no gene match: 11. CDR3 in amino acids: CASREYGTGYPGELFF. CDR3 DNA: TGTGCCAGCAGAGAATATGGGACAGGGTATCCCGGGGAGCTGTTTTTT.

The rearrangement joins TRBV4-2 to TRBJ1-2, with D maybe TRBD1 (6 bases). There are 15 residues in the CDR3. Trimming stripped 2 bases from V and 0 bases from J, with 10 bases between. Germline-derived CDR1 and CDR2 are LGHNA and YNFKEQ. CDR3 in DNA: TGTGCCAGCAGCCAACCGGACAGAGCTAACTATGGCTACACCTTC. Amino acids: CASSQPDRANYGYTF.

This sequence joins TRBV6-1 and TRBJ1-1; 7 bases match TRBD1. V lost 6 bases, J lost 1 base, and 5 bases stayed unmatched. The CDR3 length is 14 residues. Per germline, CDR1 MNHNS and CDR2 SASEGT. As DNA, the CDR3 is TGTGCCAGCAGGGTGACAGGGACGAACACTGAAGCTTTCTTT. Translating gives CASRVTGTNTEAFF.